The clone carrying this TCR beta chain was seen repeatedly, ten times or more. Regions amplified from RNA transcripts were the TCR beta CDR3 regions. TCR CDR3 regions were first amplified by RT-PCR with HTBI primers. TCRdb itself ran the multiplex PCR reads through MiXCR, one entry per CDR3 protein. The sample shows about 540,000 distinct CDR3 sequences, more than 45% of them seen only once. V was pared by 7 bases and J by 3 bases, with 13 bases between. The germline gives CDR1 LNHDA, CDR2 SQIVND (reference sequence). The CDR3 totals 14 residues. This specimen comes from a study of T cells in Graves' hyperthyroidism and ophthalmopathy.

J is TRBJ1-5 and V is TRBV19, with D hard to call. The sequencing sample was made of peripheral blood or thyroid tissue (not recorded which). This sequence originates from a woman aged 18-29 years with Graves' hyperthyroidism. The CDR3 spells CASNPDRTNQPQHF. The CDR3 bases are TGTGCCAGTAACCCGGACCGGACCAATCAGCCCCAGCATTTT.